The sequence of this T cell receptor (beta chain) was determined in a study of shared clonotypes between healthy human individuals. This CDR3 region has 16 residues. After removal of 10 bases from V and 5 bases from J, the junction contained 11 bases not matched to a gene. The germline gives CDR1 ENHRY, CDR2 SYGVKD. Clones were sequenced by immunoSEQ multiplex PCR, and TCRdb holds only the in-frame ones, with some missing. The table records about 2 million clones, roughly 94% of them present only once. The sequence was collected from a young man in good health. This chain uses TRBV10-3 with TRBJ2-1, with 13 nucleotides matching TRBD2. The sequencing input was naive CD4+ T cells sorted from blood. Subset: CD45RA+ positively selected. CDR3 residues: CATTGLAGVSDNEQFF. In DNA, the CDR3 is TGTGCCACCACAGGACTAGCGGGAGTGTCCGACAATGAGCAGTTCTTC.